The clone carrying this TCR beta chain was picked up a small number of times. Using immunoSEQ multiplex PCR, the repertoire was profiled, and TCRdb retains in-frame clones only, with some absent. The sample lists fewer than 250,000 clones; approximately 80% were seen once. This record comes from a study of blood T cell repertoires in COVID-19. The sequence was collected from a woman between 55 and 75 years old with active or convalescent COVID-19. The source material was peripheral blood.

CDR3 nucleotides: TGTGCCAGCAGTTACGGGGGGACTAGCGATGAGGAGCAGTACTTC. Protein product: CASSYGGTSDEEQYF. The genes are TRBV6-6 and TRBJ2-7; 10 bases are a match to TRBD2. After removal of 2 bases from V and 7 bases from J, the junction contained 8 bases not matched to a gene. This CDR3 comprises 15 residues. Germline values: CDR1 MNHNY, CDR2 SVGAGI (reference sequence).